This TCR beta chain was retrieved from a study of shared clonotypes between healthy human individuals. In its sample, this clone was seen a few times. The CDR3 extends over 14 amino acids. Germline V lookup: CDR1 LNHDA, CDR2 SQIVND (reference sequence). V gave up 2 bases and J gave up 3 bases, with 5 bases separating them. The protocol was immunoSEQ multiplex PCR, while the TCRdb copy is restricted to in-frame clones and leaves out a portion. The sample gives fewer than 600,000 clones, more than 65% of which show up once; approximately 13% is in the top ten. Recent acute infections and vaccinations were absent in the healthy HIV-negative adult donors.

This rearrangement joins TRBV19 to TRBJ2-6; D remains unclear. Material: PBMCs. The receptor's source is a woman aged 40 to 49 in good health. Some clones in this sample may be carry-over from other donors' samples. The CDR3 DNA follows: TGTGCCAGTAGTATAATTGGTGGGGCCAACGTCCTGACTTTC. Its translation: CASSIIGGANVLTF. Supplemented by reference TRBV19 and TRBJ2-6, the full variable domain reads DGGITQSPKYLFRKEGQNVTLSCEQNLNHDAMYWYRQDPGQGLRLIYYSQIVNDFQKGDIAEGYSVSREKKESFPLTVTSAQKNPTAFYLCASSIIGGANVLTFGAGSRLTVL.